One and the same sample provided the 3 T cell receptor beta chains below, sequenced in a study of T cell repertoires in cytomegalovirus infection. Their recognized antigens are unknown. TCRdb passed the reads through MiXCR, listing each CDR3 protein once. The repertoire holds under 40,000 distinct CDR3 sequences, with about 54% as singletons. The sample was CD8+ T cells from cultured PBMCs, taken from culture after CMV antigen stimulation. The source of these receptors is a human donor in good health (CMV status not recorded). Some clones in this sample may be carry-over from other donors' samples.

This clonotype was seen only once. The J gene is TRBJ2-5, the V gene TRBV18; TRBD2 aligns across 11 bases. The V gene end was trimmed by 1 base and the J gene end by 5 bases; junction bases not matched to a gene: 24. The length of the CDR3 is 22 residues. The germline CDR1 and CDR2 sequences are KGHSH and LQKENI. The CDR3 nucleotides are TGTGCCAGCTCACCACGTCGGGATCGGACTAGCGGGCCCAACCCGCTGGAGGAGACCCAGTACTTC. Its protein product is CASSPRRDRTSGPNPLEETQYF.

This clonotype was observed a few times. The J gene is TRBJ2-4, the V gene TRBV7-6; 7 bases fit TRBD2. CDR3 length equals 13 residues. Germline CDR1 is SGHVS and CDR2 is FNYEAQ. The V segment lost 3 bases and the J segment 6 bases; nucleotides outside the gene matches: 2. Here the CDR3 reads CASSFPGGNIQYF. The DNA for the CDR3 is TGTGCCAGCAGCTTTCCGGGAGGAAACATTCAGTACTTC.

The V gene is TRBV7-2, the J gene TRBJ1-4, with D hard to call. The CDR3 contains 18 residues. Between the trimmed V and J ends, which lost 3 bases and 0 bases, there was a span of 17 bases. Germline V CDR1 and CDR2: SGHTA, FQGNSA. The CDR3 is CASSFRVPQDATNEKLFF. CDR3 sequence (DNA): TGTGCCAGCAGCTTTAGAGTCCCTCAGGACGCAACTAATGAAAAACTGTTTTTT. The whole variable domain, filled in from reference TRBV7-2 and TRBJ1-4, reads GAGVSQSPSNKVTEKGKDVELRCDPISGHTALYWYRQSLGQGLEFLIYFQGNSAPDKSGLPSDRFSAERTGGSVSTLTIQRTQQEDSAVYLCASSFRVPQDATNEKLFFGSGTQLSVL.